This TCR beta chain originates from a study of T-cell memory formation after mild COVID-19. Findings of the study overall: CD4+ clones that contracted lay mainly in CM and EM; CD8+ ones lay in EMRA.

From the 5' RACE reads, TCRdb called clonotypes with MiXCR, one entry per CDR3 protein. The data show more than 75,000 distinct CDR3 sequences, more than 20% seen once. This clonotype has just a few counts. The antigen remains undetermined. This TCR was sampled from a man between 18 and 29 years old who had mild COVID-19 (a few samples of this study predate the infection). Cell type and time point are not known. Sequencing was done on a sample of PBMCs or a T cell subset sorted from them (not recorded which).

The CDR3, as DNA: TGCGCCAGCAGCCAGGGGGCCAGGGCCAACGTCCTGACTTTC. This encodes CASSQGARANVLTF. J is TRBJ2-6 and V is TRBV4-3, with D maybe TRBD1 (6 bases). The CDR3 runs to 14 residues. Germline loops: CDR1 LGHNA, CDR2 YSLEER. V dropped 3 bases and J dropped 5 bases, with 8 bases sitting between them.